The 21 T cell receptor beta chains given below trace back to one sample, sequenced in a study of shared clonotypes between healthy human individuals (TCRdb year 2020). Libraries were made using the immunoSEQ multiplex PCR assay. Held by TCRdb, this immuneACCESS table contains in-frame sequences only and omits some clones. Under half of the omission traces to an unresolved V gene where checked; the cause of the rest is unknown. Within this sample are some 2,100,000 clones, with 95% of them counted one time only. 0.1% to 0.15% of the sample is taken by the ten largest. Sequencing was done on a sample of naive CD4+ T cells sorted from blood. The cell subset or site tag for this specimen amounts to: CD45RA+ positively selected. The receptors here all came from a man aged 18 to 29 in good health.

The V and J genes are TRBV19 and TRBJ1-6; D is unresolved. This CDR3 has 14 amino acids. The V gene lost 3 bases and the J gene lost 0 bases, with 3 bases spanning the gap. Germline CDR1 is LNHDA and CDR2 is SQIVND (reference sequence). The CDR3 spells CASSMSSYNSPLHF. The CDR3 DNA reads TGTGCCAGTAGTATGAGCTCCTATAATTCACCCCTCCACTTT.

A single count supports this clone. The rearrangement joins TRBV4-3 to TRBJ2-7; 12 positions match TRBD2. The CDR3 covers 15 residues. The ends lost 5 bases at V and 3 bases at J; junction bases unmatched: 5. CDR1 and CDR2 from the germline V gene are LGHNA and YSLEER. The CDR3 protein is CASSSGLAGLYEQYF. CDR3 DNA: TGCGCCAGCAGCTCTGGACTAGCGGGACTCTACGAGCAGTACTTC.

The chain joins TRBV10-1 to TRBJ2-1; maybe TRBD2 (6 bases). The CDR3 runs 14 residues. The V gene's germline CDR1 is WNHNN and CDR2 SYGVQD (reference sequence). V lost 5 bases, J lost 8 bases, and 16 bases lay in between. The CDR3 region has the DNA TGCGCCAGCAGTATGGGTGCTAGCGTCTATGAGCAGTTCTTC. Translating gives CASSMGASVYEQFF.

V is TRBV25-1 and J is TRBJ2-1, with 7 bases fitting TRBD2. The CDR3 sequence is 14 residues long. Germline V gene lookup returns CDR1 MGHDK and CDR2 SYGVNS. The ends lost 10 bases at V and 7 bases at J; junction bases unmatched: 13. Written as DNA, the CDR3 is TGTGCCACTGCGGGACGCGGGGGTAATAATGAGCAGTTCTTC. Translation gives CATAGRGGNNEQFF.

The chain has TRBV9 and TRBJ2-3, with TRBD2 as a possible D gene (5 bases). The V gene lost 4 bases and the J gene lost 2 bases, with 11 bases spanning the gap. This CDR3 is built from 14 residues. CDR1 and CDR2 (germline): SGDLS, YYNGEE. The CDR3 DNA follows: TGTGCCAGCAGCTTTAGTCGGGACACAGATACGCAGTATTTT. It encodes CASSFSRDTDTQYF.

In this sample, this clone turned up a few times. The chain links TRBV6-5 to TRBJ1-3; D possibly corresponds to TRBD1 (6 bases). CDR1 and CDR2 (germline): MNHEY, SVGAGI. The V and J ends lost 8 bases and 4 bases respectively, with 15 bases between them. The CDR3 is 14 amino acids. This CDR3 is CASGQMMGGNTIYF. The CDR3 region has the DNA TGTGCCAGCGGACAGATGATGGGGGGAAACACCATATATTTT.

In DNA form, the CDR3 reads TGTGCCAGCAACGGGCGGGCTAATTCACCCCTCCACTTT. Translating gives CASNGRANSPLHF. The chain has TRBV2 and TRBJ1-6; D uncertain. Germline values: CDR1 SNHLY, CDR2 FYNNEI. Trimming removed 7 bases at V and 6 bases at J, with 10 bases between. The CDR3 length is 13 residues.

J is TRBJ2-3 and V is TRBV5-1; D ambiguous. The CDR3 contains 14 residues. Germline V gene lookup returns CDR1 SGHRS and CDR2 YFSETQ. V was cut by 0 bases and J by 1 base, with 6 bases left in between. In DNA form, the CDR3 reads TGCGCCAGCAGCTTGGTTTGGGGCACAGATACGCAGTATTTT. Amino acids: CASSLVWGTDTQYF.

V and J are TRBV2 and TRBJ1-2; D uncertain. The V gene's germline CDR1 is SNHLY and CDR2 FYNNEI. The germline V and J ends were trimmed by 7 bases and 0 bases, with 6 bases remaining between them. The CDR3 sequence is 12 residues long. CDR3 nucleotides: TGTGCCAGCAATCAAGCTAACTATGGCTACACCTTC. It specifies CASNQANYGYTF.

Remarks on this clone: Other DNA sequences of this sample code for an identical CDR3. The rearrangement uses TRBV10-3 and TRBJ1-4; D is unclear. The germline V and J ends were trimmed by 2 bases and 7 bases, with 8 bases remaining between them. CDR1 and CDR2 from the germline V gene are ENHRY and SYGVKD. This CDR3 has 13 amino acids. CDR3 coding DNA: TGTGCCATCAGTGAGGGACTAGGTGAAAAACTGTTTTTT. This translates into CAISEGLGEKLFF.

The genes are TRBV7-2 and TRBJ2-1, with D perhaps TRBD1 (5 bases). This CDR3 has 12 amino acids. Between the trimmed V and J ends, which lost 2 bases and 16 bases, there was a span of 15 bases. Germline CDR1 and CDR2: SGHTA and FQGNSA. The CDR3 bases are TGTGCCAGCAGCTTAATGGGGCCCTCGAGTTTCTTC. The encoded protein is CASSLMGPSSFF.

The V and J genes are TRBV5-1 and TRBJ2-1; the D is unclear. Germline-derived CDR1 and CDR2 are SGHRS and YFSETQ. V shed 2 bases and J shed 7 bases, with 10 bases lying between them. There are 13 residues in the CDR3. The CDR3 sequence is CASSLGRINEQFF. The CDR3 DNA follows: TGCGCCAGCAGCTTAGGTAGGATAAATGAGCAGTTCTTC.

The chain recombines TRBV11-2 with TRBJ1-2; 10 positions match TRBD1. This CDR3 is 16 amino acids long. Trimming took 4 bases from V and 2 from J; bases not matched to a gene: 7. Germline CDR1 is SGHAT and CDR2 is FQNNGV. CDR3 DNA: TGTGCCAGCAGCTCGGTCCCGGGACAGGGGAACTATGGCTACACCTTC. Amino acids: CASSSVPGQGNYGYTF.

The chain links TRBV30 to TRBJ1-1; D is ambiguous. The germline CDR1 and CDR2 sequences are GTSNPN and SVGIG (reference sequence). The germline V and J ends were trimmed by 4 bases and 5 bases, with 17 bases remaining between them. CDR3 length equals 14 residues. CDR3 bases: TGTGCCTGGATACCTGGTGGAGGGCCGACTGAAGCTTTCTTT. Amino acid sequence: CAWIPGGGPTEAFF.

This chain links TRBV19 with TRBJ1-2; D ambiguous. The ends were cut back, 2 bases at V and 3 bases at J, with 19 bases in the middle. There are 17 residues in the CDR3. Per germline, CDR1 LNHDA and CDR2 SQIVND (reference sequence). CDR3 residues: CASSISVRLGLDYGYTF. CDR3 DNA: TGTGCCAGTAGTATAAGTGTGCGGCTTGGGTTGGACTATGGCTACACCTTC. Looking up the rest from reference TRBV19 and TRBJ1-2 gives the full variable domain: DGGITQSPKYLFRKEGQNVTLSCEQNLNHDAMYWYRQDPGQGLRLIYYSQIVNDFQKGDIAEGYSVSREKKESFPLTVTSAQKNPTAFYLCASSISVRLGLDYGYTFGSGTRLTVV.

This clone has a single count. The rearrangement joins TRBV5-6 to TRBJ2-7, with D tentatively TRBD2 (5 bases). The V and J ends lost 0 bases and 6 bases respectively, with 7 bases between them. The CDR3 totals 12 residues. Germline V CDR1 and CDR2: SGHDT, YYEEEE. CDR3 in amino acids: CASSLEGVEQYF. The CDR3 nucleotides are TGTGCCAGCAGCTTGGAGGGAGTCGAGCAGTACTTC.

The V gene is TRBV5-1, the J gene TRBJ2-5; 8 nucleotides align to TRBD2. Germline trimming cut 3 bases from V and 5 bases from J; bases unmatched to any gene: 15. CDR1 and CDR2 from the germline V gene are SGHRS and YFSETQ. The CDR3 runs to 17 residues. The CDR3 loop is CASSSYLGLADRETQYF. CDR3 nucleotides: TGCGCCAGCAGCTCATACCTCGGACTAGCCGATCGGGAGACCCAGTACTTC.

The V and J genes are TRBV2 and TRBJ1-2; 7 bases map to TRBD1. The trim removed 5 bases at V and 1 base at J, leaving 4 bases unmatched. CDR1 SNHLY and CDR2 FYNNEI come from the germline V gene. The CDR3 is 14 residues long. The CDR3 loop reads CASSRQGGNYGYTF. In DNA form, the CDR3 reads TGTGCCAGCAGTCGACAGGGAGGTAACTATGGCTACACCTTC.

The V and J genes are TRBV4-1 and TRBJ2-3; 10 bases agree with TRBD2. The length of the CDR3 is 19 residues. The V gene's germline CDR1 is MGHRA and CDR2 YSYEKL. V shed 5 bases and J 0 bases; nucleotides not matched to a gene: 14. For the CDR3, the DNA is TGCGCCAGCAGCGAATCCCGCCTAGCGGGGGTACCTAGCACAGATACGCAGTATTTT. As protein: CASSESRLAGVPSTDTQYF.

This CDR3 is CASSYSGGGPSYEQYF. CDR3 bases: TGTGCCAGCAGTTACTCAGGAGGGGGCCCTTCTTACGAGCAGTACTTC. V and J are TRBV6-5 and TRBJ2-7; tentatively, D is TRBD1 (7 bases). The V gene's germline CDR1 is MNHEY and CDR2 SVGAGI. This CDR3 contains 16 residues. Deletions cut 0 bases from V and 4 bases from J, with 16 bases between.

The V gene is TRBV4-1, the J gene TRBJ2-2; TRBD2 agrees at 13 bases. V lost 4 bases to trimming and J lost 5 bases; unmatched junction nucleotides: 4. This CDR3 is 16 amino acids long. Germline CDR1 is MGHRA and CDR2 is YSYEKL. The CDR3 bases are TGCGCCAGCAGCCCAACTAGCGGGGGGGCGACCGGGGAGCTGTTTTTT. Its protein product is CASSPTSGGATGELFF.